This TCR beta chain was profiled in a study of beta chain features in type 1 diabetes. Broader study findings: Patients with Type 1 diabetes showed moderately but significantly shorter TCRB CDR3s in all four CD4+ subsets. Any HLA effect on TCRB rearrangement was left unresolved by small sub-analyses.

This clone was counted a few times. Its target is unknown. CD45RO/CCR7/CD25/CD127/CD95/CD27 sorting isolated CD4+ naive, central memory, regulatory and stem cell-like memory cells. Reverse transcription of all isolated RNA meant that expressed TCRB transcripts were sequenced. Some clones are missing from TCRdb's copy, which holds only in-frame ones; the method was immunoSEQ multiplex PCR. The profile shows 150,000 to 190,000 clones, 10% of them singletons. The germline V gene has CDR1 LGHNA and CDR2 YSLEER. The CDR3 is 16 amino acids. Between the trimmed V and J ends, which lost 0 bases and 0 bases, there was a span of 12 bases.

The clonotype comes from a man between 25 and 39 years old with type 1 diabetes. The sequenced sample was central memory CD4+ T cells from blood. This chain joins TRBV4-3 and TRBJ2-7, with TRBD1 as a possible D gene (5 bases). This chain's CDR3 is CASSQDSTGSSYEQYF. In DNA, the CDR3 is TGCGCCAGCAGCCAAGATAGTACAGGAAGCTCCTACGAGCAGTACTTC.